One sample yielded the 27 T cell receptor beta chains listed below, sequenced in a study of T cell repertoires in cytomegalovirus infection (dated by TCRdb to about 2019). The reads were generated on an Illumina HiSeq 1500. Clones were called with MiXCR by TCRdb after fastp trimmed the public reads at Q25, and only in-frame beta chains were retained. Each CDR3 protein appears once, grouped with its most common genes and DNA. The sample has 150,000 to 190,000 distinct CDR3 sequences on record, roughly a quarter of them singletons. The ten largest account for over 9.5% of the sample. Input material: PBMCs. The origin of the receptors is a human donor in good health (CMV status not recorded). Some clones in this sample may be carry-over from other donors' samples.

This clonotype has only a few counts. In DNA, the CDR3 is TGTGCCAGCATAGGTAATATTGGGTGGCAGCCCCAGCATTTT. Protein product: CASIGNIGWQPQHF. The chain has TRBV28 and TRBJ1-5; D is undetermined. The germline CDR1 and CDR2 sequences are MDHEN and SYDVKM. The V gene lost 7 bases and the J gene lost 7 bases, with 17 bases spanning the gap. The CDR3 spans 14 residues. The full variable domain, its missing parts supplied by reference TRBV28 and TRBJ1-5, is DVKVTQSSRYLVKRTGEKVFLECVQDMDHENMFWYRQDPGLGLRLIYFSYDVKMKEKGDIPEGYSVSREKKERFSLILESASTNQTSMYLCASIGNIGWQPQHFGDGTRLSIL.

The gene calls are TRBV6-2 or TRBV6-3 and TRBJ2-7, with a weak D call TRBD1 (6 bases). This CDR3 has 13 amino acids. V lost 6 bases and J lost 3, with 12 bases in between. In germline, CDR1 is MNHEY, CDR2 SVGEGT. The CDR3, as DNA: TGTGCCAGCAGCCGCGGACAGCACTACGAGCAGTACTTC. This sequence encodes CASSRGQHYEQYF.

This clonotype was counted ten times or more. The chain uses TRBV7-8 and TRBJ1-2, with a possible D match to TRBD1 (6 bases). The germline V gene has CDR1 SGHVS and CDR2 FQNEAQ. Trimming cost V 4 bases and J 1 base, with 16 bases left between them. This CDR3 has 16 residues. CDR3 nucleotides: TGTGCCAGCAGCTCAACCGCGGACAGACTTAACTATGGCTACACCTTC. It codes for CASSSTADRLNYGYTF.

About this clonotype: It may be a read error: a sequence one base away is much more abundant. The chain combines TRBV18 with TRBJ2-3; 14 nucleotides agree with TRBD2. The V and J ends lost 2 bases and 11 bases, in that order; junction bases with no gene match: 12. The CDR3 covers 17 residues. Germline V gene data show CDR1 as KGHSH and CDR2 as LQKENI. CDR3 in DNA: TGTGCCAGCTCACCAAAGGGGACTAGCGGGGGATCGTCGGGGCAGTATTTT. It encodes CASSPKGTSGGSSGQYF.

This clonotype appeared a few times. V is TRBV5-5 and J is TRBJ2-3, with TRBD1 as a possible D gene (5 bases). This CDR3 comprises 13 residues. CDR1 SGHKS and CDR2 YYEKEE come from the germline V gene (reference sequence). Trimming pared 4 bases from V and 0 bases from J, leaving 6 bases between. This CDR3 is CASSRQSTDTQYF. The CDR3 nucleotides read TGTGCCAGCAGCCGACAGAGCACAGATACGCAGTATTTT.

In the case of this clonotype: A much larger clone lies a single base off, so this may be a read error. The V gene is TRBV29-1, the J gene TRBJ2-7; maybe TRBD2 (5 bases). V shed 1 base and J shed 9 bases, with 19 bases lying between them. The CDR3 has 14 amino acids. The germline V gene has CDR1 SQVTM and CDR2 ANQGSEA. CDR3 protein: CSVEVTGRGNAQYF. The DNA of the CDR3 is TGCAGCGTTGAAGTCACGGGAAGAGGCAACGCGCAGTACTTC.

The sample holds a few counts of this clonotype. The V and J genes are TRBV6-4 and TRBJ2-1; TRBD1 aligns across 12 bases. There are 15 residues in the CDR3. CDR1 MRHNA and CDR2 SNTAGT come from the germline V gene. V dropped 6 bases and J dropped 7; count of bases not matched to a gene: 7. Here the CDR3 DNA reads TGTGCCAGCAGACAGGGACAGGGGGCGCATAATGAGCAGTTCTTC. Translating it yields CASRQGQGAHNEQFF.

This clonotype was found once. Sequence at one end of the junction differs from germline and may be a read error. The gene calls are TRBV11-2 and TRBJ2-1; no clear D gene. This CDR3 spans 13 amino acids. Germline loops: CDR1 SGHAT, CDR2 FQNNGV. For the CDR3, the DNA is TGTGCCGGCAGCTTAGATAGAGACAATGAGCAGTTCTTC. This encodes CAGSLDRDNEQFF.

At least ten counts were recorded for this clonotype. The V gene is TRBV7-2, the J gene TRBJ1-5; D call uncertain. Looked up from germline, CDR1 is SGHTA and CDR2 is FQGNSA. V lost 5 bases, J lost 4 bases, and 12 bases lay in between. This CDR3 region has 14 residues. In nucleotides, the CDR3 is TGTGCCAGCAGCCCCCGGGTAGGGAATCAGCCCCAGCATTTT. Protein: CASSPRVGNQPQHF.

This clonotype was recorded a few times. V usage is TRBV29-1 and J usage is TRBJ1-2, with unresolved D. Trimming took 0 bases from V and 8 from J, leaving 10 bases between them. The CDR3 length is 12 residues. CDR1 SQVTM and CDR2 ANQGSEA come from the germline V gene. The CDR3 DNA sequence: TGCAGCGTTGAAGAAGCGGGGATCGGCTACACCTTC. Protein: CSVEEAGIGYTF.

This chain connects TRBV20-1 to TRBJ2-1, with 10 bases fitting TRBD2. Per the germline V gene, CDR1 is DFQATT and CDR2 is SNEGSKA (reference sequence). CDR3 length equals 18 residues. The J segment lost 2 bases and the V segment lost 3 bases, leaving 13 bases of the junction unmatched. Written as DNA, the CDR3 is TGCAGTGCTAGGGTTTCTAGCGGGAGTCTATCTGCCTACAATGAGCAGTTCTTC. Encoded protein: CSARVSSGSLSAYNEQFF.

This clonotype turned up a few times. The chain has TRBV18 and TRBJ2-1, with 10 bases identical to TRBD1. V was clipped by 3 bases and J by 0 bases; unmatched bases: 8. CDR3 length: 18 residues. Germline assignment: CDR1 KGHSH and CDR2 LQKENI. The CDR3 DNA reads as TGTGCCAGCTCACCTGGGGACAGGGGAGGCCCCTCCTACAATGAGCAGTTCTTC. Its translation: CASSPGDRGGPSYNEQFF. The full variable domain, its missing parts supplied by reference TRBV18 and TRBJ2-1, is NAGVMQNPRHLVRRRGQEARLRCSPMKGHSHVYWYRQLPEEGLKFMVYLQKENIIDESGMPKERFSAEFPKEGPSILRIQQVVRGDSAAYFCASSPGDRGGPSYNEQFFGPGTRLTVL.

The table lists this clonotype with a few counts. This chain joins TRBV7-9 and TRBJ1-5, with D unclear. This CDR3 has 13 amino acids. V lost 5 bases to trimming and J lost 12 bases, with 17 bases between them. The germline V gene has CDR1 SEHNR and CDR2 FQNEAQ (reference sequence). CDR3 sequence reads: CASSAAPSGIQHF. DNA of the CDR3: TGTGCCAGCAGCGCCGCGCCGTCGGGGATCCAGCATTTT.

This clonotype was observed a handful of times. The chain uses TRBV2 and TRBJ2-1; D unclear. V lost 9 bases and J lost 3, with 9 bases in between. CDR1 and CDR2 from the germline V gene are SNHLY and FYNNEI. The CDR3 spans 12 residues. CDR3 coding DNA: TGTGCCAGTGCCGTCGGCTACAATGAGCAGTTCTTC. Protein: CASAVGYNEQFF.

This clonotype was counted between two and nine times. The chain links TRBV30 to TRBJ1-2, with TRBD1 matching over 8 bases. The CDR3 is made up of 12 amino acids. Germline trimming cut 1 base from V and 8 bases from J; bases unmatched to any gene: 3. Germline CDR1 and CDR2: GTSNPN and SVGIG (reference sequence). The CDR3 loop is CAWSGTGRGYTF. In DNA form, the CDR3 reads TGTGCCTGGAGTGGGACAGGGCGGGGCTACACCTTC.

This clonotype was counted only a few times. As DNA, the CDR3 is TGTGCCAGCAGCCGACAGGGGGGGCCCTACGAGCAGTACTTC. It is translated as CASSRQGGPYEQYF. The chain carries TRBV7-6 and TRBJ2-7, with 9 bases identical to TRBD1. The CDR3 is made up of 14 amino acids. Germline V gives CDR1 SGHVS, CDR2 FNYEAQ. V gave up 5 bases and J gave up 2 bases; unmatched junction bases: 4.

This clonotype was picked up a small number of times. The chain carries TRBV29-1 and TRBJ2-1; TRBD1 agrees at 7 bases. The CDR3 is 13 amino acids. Germline CDR1 reads SQVTM; CDR2 reads ANQGSEA. V was clipped by 6 bases and J by 5 bases; unmatched bases: 7. CDR3 bases: TGCAGCGTCCGAGGTACAGGGGACAATGAGCAGTTCTTC. Protein product: CSVRGTGDNEQFF.

On this clonotype: A much more abundant neighbour one base away suggests this may be a read error. The chain employs TRBV13 and TRBJ2-7; tentatively, D is TRBD1 or TRBD2 (5 bases each). The CDR3 consists of 15 residues. Looked up from germline, CDR1 is PRHDT and CDR2 is FYEKMQ (reference sequence). The CDR3 region is CDSSREPWISYEQYF. For the CDR3, the DNA is TGCGACAGCAGCCGGGAACCTTGGATCTCCTACGAGCAGTACTTC.

J is TRBJ1-1 and V is TRBV6-5; D is undetermined. V lost 2 bases, J lost 0 bases, and 10 bases lay in between. Germline CDR1 reads MNHEY; CDR2 reads SVGAGI. This CDR3 is 15 amino acids long. CDR3 region: CASSYPGAVNTEAFF. CDR3 coding DNA: TGTGCCAGCAGTTACCCCGGCGCTGTGAACACTGAAGCTTTCTTT.

This clonotype was seen only a few times. The gene calls are TRBV9 and TRBJ2-1; 11 positions match TRBD2. The V segment lost 3 bases and the J segment 1 base; nucleotides outside the gene matches: 6. CDR1 and CDR2 (germline): SGDLS, YYNGEE. CDR3 length: 17 residues. CDR3 protein: CASSADLAGGSYNEQFF. The CDR3 DNA follows: TGTGCCAGCAGCGCGGACCTAGCGGGGGGATCCTACAATGAGCAGTTCTTC.

The chain carries TRBV29-1 and TRBJ1-5; no reliable D call. Looked up from germline, CDR1 is SQVTM and CDR2 is ANQGSEA. Trimming removed 8 bases from V and 1 base from J, with 0 bases in between. The CDR3 sequence is 9 residues long. The CDR3, as DNA: TGCAGCAGCAATCAGCCCCAGCATTTT. Translation: CSSNQPQHF.

The rearrangement joins TRBV7-2 to TRBJ1-1, with 7 bases that match TRBD1. This CDR3 has 13 residues. Germline loops: CDR1 SGHTA, CDR2 FQGNSA. The V and J ends lost 4 bases and 8 bases, in that order; junction bases with no gene match: 7. The CDR3 nucleotides read TGTGCCAGCAGCTCCCAGACAGGGAGGGAAGCTTTCTTT. As protein: CASSSQTGREAFF.

V usage is TRBV5-1 and J usage is TRBJ2-1; D uncertain. The germline CDR1 and CDR2 sequences are SGHRS and YFSETQ. This CDR3 has 14 residues. The V and J ends lost 1 base and 5 bases respectively, with 10 bases between them. The CDR3 bases are TGCGCCAGCAGCTTGATCGGGCCCAACAATGAGCAGTTCTTC. This sequence encodes CASSLIGPNNEQFF.

This clonotype was observed many times. The rearrangement links TRBV7-6 to TRBJ2-5, with TRBD1 matching over 7 bases. J was trimmed by 5 bases and V by 5 bases; bases with no gene match: 11. Germline CDR1 and CDR2: SGHVS and FNYEAQ. The CDR3 has 15 amino acids. The CDR3 DNA reads as TGTGCCAGCAGCCCGGACAGGCGGGTAGGGGAGACCCAGTACTTC. This codes for CASSPDRRVGETQYF.

This clonotype appeared many times. V usage is TRBV7-9 and J usage is TRBJ1-5, with 7 bases matching TRBD1. The length of the CDR3 is 12 residues. V was clipped by 5 bases and J by 9 bases; unmatched bases: 4. Germline CDR1 is SEHNR and CDR2 is FQNEAQ (reference sequence). The CDR3 sequence: CASSPAGGPQHF. As DNA, the CDR3 is TGTGCCAGCAGCCCTGCAGGGGGGCCCCAGCATTTT.

The chain couples TRBV20-1 to TRBJ2-2, with a tentative D call TRBD2 (7 bases). CDR1 is DFQATT and CDR2 is SNEGSKA in the germline V gene (reference sequence). CDR3 length equals 15 residues. Trimming left V 3 bases short and J 3 bases short, with 14 bases between. The CDR3 protein is CSARRGGAYTGELFF. The CDR3 DNA follows: TGCAGTGCTAGGAGGGGGGGGGCGTACACCGGGGAGCTGTTTTTT.

This clonotype appeared a few times. The chain joins TRBV11-2 to TRBJ2-3; possibly TRBD2 for D (5 bases). The length of the CDR3 is 15 residues. The germline V gene encodes CDR1 SGHAT and CDR2 FQNNGV. Between the trimmed V and J ends, which lost 1 base and 1 base, there was a span of 9 bases. The CDR3 is CASSLGYGGTDTQYF. The CDR3 nucleotides are TGTGCCAGCAGCTTAGGTTACGGGGGCACAGATACGCAGTATTTT.